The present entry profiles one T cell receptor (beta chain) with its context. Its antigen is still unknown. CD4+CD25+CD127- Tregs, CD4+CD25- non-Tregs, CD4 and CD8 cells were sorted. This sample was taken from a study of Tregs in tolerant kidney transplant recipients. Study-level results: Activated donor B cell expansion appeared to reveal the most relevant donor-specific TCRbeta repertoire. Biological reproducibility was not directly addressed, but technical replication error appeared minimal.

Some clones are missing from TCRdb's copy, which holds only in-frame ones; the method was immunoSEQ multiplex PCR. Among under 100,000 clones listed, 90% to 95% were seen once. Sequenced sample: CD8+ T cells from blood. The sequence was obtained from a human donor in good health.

The CDR3 DNA reads as TGTGCCAGCAGCTTAGCACTAGCGGGGTTCACCGGGGAGCTGTTTTTT. It encodes CASSLALAGFTGELFF. The chain recombines TRBV5-6 with TRBJ2-2; 10 nucleotides match TRBD2. Germline CDR1 reads SGHDT; CDR2 reads YYEEEE. The CDR3 totals 16 residues. V was pared by 2 bases and J by 4 bases, with 5 bases of the junction left unmatched.